These 32 T cell receptor beta chains were all obtained from the same sample, sequenced in a study of blood T cell repertoires in COVID-19 (TCRdb year 2020). Library creation used the immunoSEQ multiplex PCR assay. In its TCRdb copy, this immuneACCESS table keeps in-frame sequences only and misses some clones. Where compared with another copy, unresolved V genes explain less than half of these, and the others have no known cause. For this sample there are a few hundred thousand clones; around 90% appear just once. The ten most abundant clones make up around 2.2% of the sample. The specimen was peripheral blood. The receptors were gathered from a woman aged 45 to 65 who had recovered from COVID-19.

J is TRBJ2-7 and V is TRBV7-9; 7 bases are a match to TRBD1. Germline loops: CDR1 SEHNR, CDR2 FQNEAQ (reference sequence). This CDR3 has 14 amino acids. V shed 2 bases and J 2 bases; nucleotides not matched to a gene: 3. This CDR3 is CASSLRGQTYEQYF. Here the CDR3 DNA reads TGTGCCAGCAGCTTAAGGGGACAGACCTACGAGCAGTACTTC.

The rearrangement joins TRBV28 to TRBJ1-2; D is perhaps TRBD1 (6 bases). CDR1 MDHEN and CDR2 SYDVKM come from the germline V gene. The CDR3 totals 12 residues. V was trimmed by 11 bases and J by 5 bases, leaving 15 bases between them. Here the CDR3 DNA reads TGTGCCGGCGAAGGGGGGGCTTATGGCTACACCTTC. Translated, it gives CAGEGGAYGYTF.

The chain has TRBV3-1 (or the pseudogene TRBV3-2) and TRBJ2-7; tentatively, D is TRBD2 (7 bases). Germline CDR1 and CDR2: LGHDT and YNNKEL (reference sequence). Trimming removed 1 base at V and 7 bases at J, with 17 bases between. This CDR3 region has 15 residues. CDR3 protein: CASSQGGRGGGEQYF. The CDR3 DNA follows: TGTGCCAGCAGCCAAGGCGGAAGAGGGGGGGGTGAGCAGTACTTC.

V and J are TRBV7-9 and TRBJ2-5, with 10 bases identical to TRBD2. The CDR3 runs 16 residues. Germline V gene data show CDR1 as SEHNR and CDR2 as FQNEAQ (reference sequence). With V trimmed by 4 bases and J by 5 bases, 10 bases remained unmatched. The CDR3 loop reads CASSYGASGRRETQYF. The CDR3 nucleotides are TGTGCCAGCAGCTACGGCGCTAGCGGGAGAAGGGAGACCCAGTACTTC.

This chain joins TRBV28 and TRBJ2-1; 9 nucleotides line up with TRBD2. The ends lost 3 bases at V and 12 bases at J; junction bases unmatched: 9. The CDR3 has 14 residues. CDR1 MDHEN and CDR2 SYDVKM come from the germline V gene. CDR3 coding DNA: TGTGCCAGCAGTTTCCCCGGGACTAGCTTTTTGCAGTTCTTC. It codes for CASSFPGTSFLQFF. The complete variable domain, with remaining parts taken from reference TRBV28 and TRBJ2-1, reads DVKVTQSSRYLVKRTGEKVFLECVQDMDHENMFWYRQDPGLGLRLIYFSYDVKMKEKGDIPEGYSVSREKKERFSLILESASTNQTSMYLCASSFPGTSFLQFFGPGTRLTVL.

The V call is TRBV10-3, the J call TRBJ1-2; D perhaps matches TRBD1 (6 bases). Germline V lookup: CDR1 ENHRY, CDR2 SYGVKD. V was shortened by 7 bases and J by 2 bases, with 11 bases between the two germline ends. This CDR3 spans 13 amino acids. The CDR3 DNA follows: TGTGCCATCAAAGATGGACAGAACTATGGCTACACCTTC. It yields the protein CAIKDGQNYGYTF.

The gene calls are TRBV7-2 and TRBJ2-7; D gene ambiguous. This CDR3 is built from 14 residues. V lost 6 bases and J 1 base, leaving 13 bases between the germline ends. Germline values: CDR1 SGHTA, CDR2 FQGNSA. This CDR3 is CASRVYSSSYEQYF. CDR3 DNA: TGTGCCAGCAGGGTCTATAGCTCATCCTACGAGCAGTACTTC.

This clone was counted a single time. V usage is TRBV5-1 and J usage is TRBJ1-2; TRBD1 might be the D (6 bases). CDR3 length: 13 amino acids. Germline CDR1 reads SGHRS; CDR2 reads YFSETQ. The V end was cut by 3 bases, the J end by 7 bases, with 13 bases between. CDR3 in DNA: TGCGCCAGCAGCTCCAGCGGGGGGCCTGGCTACACCTTC. Amino acids: CASSSSGGPGYTF.

The chain combines TRBV2 with TRBJ2-2; 9 bases map to TRBD2. V shed 6 bases, J shed 5 bases, and the junction held 7 bases outside the gene matches. The germline gives CDR1 SNHLY, CDR2 FYNNEI. The CDR3 sequence is 15 residues long. For the CDR3, the DNA is TGTGCCAGCAGACGTAGCGGGGGTGGGACCGGGGAGCTGTTTTTT. This translates into CASRRSGGGTGELFF. The complete variable domain, with remaining parts taken from reference TRBV2 and TRBJ2-2, reads EPEVTQTPSHQVTQMGQEVILRCVPISNHLYFYWYRQILGQKVEFLVSFYNNEISEKSEIFDDQFSVERPDGSNFTLKIRSTKLEDSAMYFCASRRSGGGTGELFFGEGSRLTVL.

CDR3 residues: CAISESGTGIGYTF. In nucleotides, the CDR3 is TGTGCCATCAGTGAGTCCGGGACAGGGATTGGCTACACCTTC. The chain employs TRBV10-3 and TRBJ1-2; TRBD1 agrees at 9 bases. V shed 0 bases and J 7 bases; nucleotides not matched to a gene: 3. Looked up from germline, CDR1 is ENHRY and CDR2 is SYGVKD. This CDR3 region has 14 residues.

This chain joins TRBV7-3 and TRBJ1-2, with 9 bases lining up with TRBD1. Trimming cost V 5 bases and J 6 bases; bases outside gene matches: 7. Germline CDR1 is SGHTA and CDR2 is FQGTGA. The CDR3 is 14 amino acids. CDR3 sequence (DNA): TGTGCCAGCAGCCCGACCTACAGGGGGCATGGCTACACCTTC. Amino acid sequence: CASSPTYRGHGYTF.

V usage is TRBV19 and J usage is TRBJ1-6, with 8 bases lining up with TRBD1. The length of the CDR3 is 15 residues. Germline CDR1 reads LNHDA; CDR2 reads SQIVND (reference sequence). V trimming: 4 bases; J trimming: 4 bases; junction bases outside the gene matches: 3. For the CDR3, the DNA is TGTGCCAGTAGTACCAGACAGGGGTATAATTCACCCCTCCACTTT. Its translation is CASSTRQGYNSPLHF. Full variable domain (outside the CDR3, taken from reference TRBV19 and TRBJ1-6): DGGITQSPKYLFRKEGQNVTLSCEQNLNHDAMYWYRQDPGQGLRLIYYSQIVNDFQKGDIAEGYSVSREKKESFPLTVTSAQKNPTAFYLCASSTRQGYNSPLHFGNGTRLTVT.

This clone was seen a handful of times. This rearrangement joins TRBV6-6 to TRBJ2-2; D might be TRBD1 or TRBD2, each matching 7 bases. Germline CDR1 MNHNY, CDR2 SVGAGI (reference sequence). The CDR3 covers 16 residues. V was clipped by 4 bases and J by 4 bases, with 16 bases between them. CDR3 sequence (DNA): TGTGCCAGCAGTTCCTCAGGGGGGAGGGTCACCGGGGAGCTGTTTTTT. Residues: CASSSSGGRVTGELFF.

CDR3 region: CASSRDGTGDFYEQYF. The CDR3 bases are TGCGCCAGCAGCCGAGACGGGACGGGGGACTTCTACGAGCAGTACTTC. V is TRBV4-3 and J is TRBJ2-7; TRBD2 might be the D (6 bases). Germline V gives CDR1 LGHNA, CDR2 YSLEER. Trimming stripped 4 bases from V and 3 bases from J, with 19 bases between. The CDR3 runs to 16 residues.

This chain links TRBV28 with TRBJ1-1; a weak D match, TRBD1 (5 bases). The V gene's germline CDR1 is MDHEN and CDR2 SYDVKM. The CDR3 length is 14 residues. Trimming left V 8 bases short and J 3 bases short, with 16 bases between. The CDR3 DNA reads as TGTGCCAGCCGTCCGGGGGGTGGGTACACTGAAGCTTTCTTT. Amino acid sequence: CASRPGGGYTEAFF.

This chain uses TRBV7-3 with TRBJ2-2; D is possibly TRBD1 (6 bases). V lost 2 bases to trimming and J lost 1 base, with 20 bases between them. CDR1 is SGHTA, CDR2 FQGTGA, per germline. The CDR3 has 19 amino acids. The chain's CDR3 is CASSLSPGTSYGNTGELFF. In DNA, the CDR3 is TGTGCCAGCAGCTTATCGCCAGGGACAAGCTACGGGAACACCGGGGAGCTGTTTTTT.

This clone has more than one count but fewer than ten. This chain uses TRBV4-1 with TRBJ1-4; the match to TRBD1 covers 8 bases. Germline CDR1 reads MGHRA; CDR2 reads YSYEKL. The CDR3 loop spans 14 amino acids. After removal of 5 bases from V and 6 bases from J, the junction contained 5 bases not matched to a gene. CDR3 coding DNA: TGCGCCAGCAGCTACGGGACAGGCTATGAAAAACTGTTTTTT. Translating it yields CASSYGTGYEKLFF.

The V and J genes are TRBV5-1 and TRBJ1-1; D remains unclear. This CDR3 region has 15 residues. CDR1 is SGHRS and CDR2 is YFSETQ in the germline V gene. Trimming took off 9 bases at V and 0 bases at J, with 18 bases between the two ends. The CDR3 DNA reads TGCGCCACCAAGGAGAGTTTCAGCCTGAACACTGAAGCTTTCTTT. It translates to CATKESFSLNTEAFF.

The V call is TRBV11-2, the J call TRBJ2-1, with 9 nucleotides matching TRBD1. CDR3 size: 16 residues. Germline V gives CDR1 SGHAT, CDR2 FQNNGV. The J segment lost 4 bases and the V segment lost 5 bases, leaving 9 bases of the junction unmatched. This chain's CDR3 is CASSLRTGALYNEQFF. In DNA, the CDR3 is TGTGCCAGCAGCCTCCGGACAGGGGCCTTATACAATGAGCAGTTCTTC.

This clone was counted once. The J gene is TRBJ1-1, the V gene TRBV10-1, with D perhaps matching TRBD1 (5 bases). Germline V gene sequence: CDR1 WNHNN, CDR2 SYGVQD (reference sequence). V lost 3 bases and J 4 bases, leaving 18 bases between the germline ends. The CDR3 loop spans 16 amino acids. The CDR3 spells CASSEGWGGACTEAFF. The CDR3 DNA follows: TGCGCCAGCAGTGAAGGGTGGGGCGGAGCATGCACTGAAGCTTTCTTT.

CDR3 bases: TGCGCCAGCAGCCAGAGACAGGGGCACTATGGCTACACCTTC. As protein: CASSQRQGHYGYTF. This chain uses TRBV4-3 with TRBJ1-2, with TRBD1 identical over 8 bases. The CDR3 length is 14 residues. Germline V lookup: CDR1 LGHNA, CDR2 YSLEER. The V segment lost 3 bases and the J segment 3 bases; nucleotides outside the gene matches: 3.

V and J are TRBV7-2 and TRBJ2-1; unclear D gene. The length of the CDR3 is 17 residues. Germline loops: CDR1 SGHTA, CDR2 FQGNSA. Deletions cut 0 bases from V and 6 bases from J, with 18 bases between. Written as DNA, the CDR3 is TGTGCCAGCAGCTTAGCGAGTGCGAGCGCGCTCGGCAATGAGCAGTTCTTC. Protein: CASSLASASALGNEQFF.

This clone was detected only a few times. Distinct nucleotide sequences in the sample also encode this CDR3. V and J are TRBV12-3 or TRBV12-4 and TRBJ1-2; D might be TRBD1 (6 bases). The V and J ends lost 3 bases and 5 bases respectively, with 10 bases between them. The length of the CDR3 is 13 residues. CDR3 sequence: CASSFGTNYGYTF. The CDR3 DNA is TGTGCCAGCAGTTTTGGGACAAATTATGGCTACACCTTC.

The chain carries TRBV13 and TRBJ2-7; 7 bases line up with TRBD1. There are 14 residues in the CDR3. Losses at the gene ends were 5 bases for V and 1 base for J; bases not matched to a gene: 5. The germline V gene has CDR1 PRHDT and CDR2 FYEKMQ (reference sequence). In DNA, the CDR3 is TGTGCCAGCAGCCGTCCGGGACAGTCCTACGAGCAGTACTTC. This codes for CASSRPGQSYEQYF.

This CDR3 is CASIPTGEFDTEAFF. The DNA for the CDR3 is TGTGCCAGCATCCCGACAGGGGAATTCGACACTGAAGCTTTCTTT. This chain links TRBV27 with TRBJ1-1; 8 nucleotides agree with TRBD1. This CDR3 is built from 15 residues. Germline V gene lookup returns CDR1 MNHEY and CDR2 SMNVEV (reference sequence). Trimming removed 7 bases from V and 3 bases from J; junction bases left unmatched: 10.

The chain recombines TRBV30 with TRBJ2-1, with a tentative D call TRBD1 (5 bases). CDR3 length: 13 residues. Germline V gene lookup returns CDR1 GTSNPN and CDR2 SVGIG (reference sequence). V shed 4 bases and J shed 3 bases, with 10 bases lying between them. CDR3 loop: CAWNRGFYNEQFF. The DNA for the CDR3 is TGTGCCTGGAATAGGGGTTTCTACAATGAGCAGTTCTTC. The full variable domain, completed using reference TRBV30 and TRBJ2-1, is SQTIHQWPATLVQPVGSPLSLECTVEGTSNPNLYWYRQAAGRGLQLLFYSVGIGQISSEVPQNLSASRPQDRQFILSSKKLLLSDSGFYLCAWNRGFYNEQFFGPGTRLTVL.

J is TRBJ2-5 and V is TRBV7-2; D might be TRBD1 (6 bases). Germline lookup yields CDR1 SGHTA and CDR2 FQGNSA. V was cut by 5 bases and J by 5 bases, with 15 bases left in between. This CDR3 region has 14 residues. The CDR3 region is CASSKGETEETQYF. Here the CDR3 DNA reads TGTGCCAGCAGCAAGGGGGAGACTGAGGAGACCCAGTACTTC.

The chain carries TRBV4-2 and TRBJ1-2; D call uncertain. The CDR3 sequence is 13 residues long. Germline CDR1 and CDR2: LGHNA and YNFKEQ. Trimming removed 0 bases from V and 4 bases from J, with 6 bases in between. The CDR3 DNA reads TGTGCCAGCAGCCAAGATGAGGGCTATGGCTACACCTTC. It encodes CASSQDEGYGYTF.

The CDR3 DNA reads as TGTGCCAGCAGTTCCGGAGGCTATGGCTACACCTTC. This encodes CASSSGGYGYTF. The chain couples TRBV7-9 to TRBJ1-2, with D unresolved. The CDR3 runs 12 residues. The germline gives CDR1 SEHNR, CDR2 FQNEAQ (reference sequence). Trimming removed 6 bases at V and 4 bases at J, with 9 bases between.

This chain connects TRBV11-2 to TRBJ1-3, with D tentatively TRBD1 (6 bases). The length of the CDR3 is 12 residues. Trimming removed 3 bases at V and 7 bases at J, with 7 bases between. Germline values: CDR1 SGHAT, CDR2 FQNNGV. The CDR3 spells CASSFTGNTIYF. For the CDR3, the DNA is TGTGCCAGCAGCTTTACAGGGAACACCATATATTTT.

V and J are TRBV6-5 and TRBJ1-1; D ambiguous. The germline gives CDR1 MNHEY, CDR2 SVGAGI. The CDR3 extends over 15 amino acids. V lost 6 bases and J lost 1, with 15 bases in between. CDR3 residues: CASSPRDLGNTEAFF. In DNA form, the CDR3 reads TGTGCCAGCAGCCCCCGGGATCTTGGGAACACTGAAGCTTTCTTT.

This chain connects TRBV5-1 to TRBJ1-2; a possible D gene is TRBD1 (5 bases). The CDR3 is 12 residues long. The V gene's germline CDR1 is SGHRS and CDR2 YFSETQ. Between the trimmed V and J ends, which lost 4 bases and 4 bases, there was a span of 8 bases. CDR3 protein: CASSVQGYGYTF. CDR3 in DNA: TGCGCCAGCAGCGTTCAGGGCTATGGCTACACCTTC.